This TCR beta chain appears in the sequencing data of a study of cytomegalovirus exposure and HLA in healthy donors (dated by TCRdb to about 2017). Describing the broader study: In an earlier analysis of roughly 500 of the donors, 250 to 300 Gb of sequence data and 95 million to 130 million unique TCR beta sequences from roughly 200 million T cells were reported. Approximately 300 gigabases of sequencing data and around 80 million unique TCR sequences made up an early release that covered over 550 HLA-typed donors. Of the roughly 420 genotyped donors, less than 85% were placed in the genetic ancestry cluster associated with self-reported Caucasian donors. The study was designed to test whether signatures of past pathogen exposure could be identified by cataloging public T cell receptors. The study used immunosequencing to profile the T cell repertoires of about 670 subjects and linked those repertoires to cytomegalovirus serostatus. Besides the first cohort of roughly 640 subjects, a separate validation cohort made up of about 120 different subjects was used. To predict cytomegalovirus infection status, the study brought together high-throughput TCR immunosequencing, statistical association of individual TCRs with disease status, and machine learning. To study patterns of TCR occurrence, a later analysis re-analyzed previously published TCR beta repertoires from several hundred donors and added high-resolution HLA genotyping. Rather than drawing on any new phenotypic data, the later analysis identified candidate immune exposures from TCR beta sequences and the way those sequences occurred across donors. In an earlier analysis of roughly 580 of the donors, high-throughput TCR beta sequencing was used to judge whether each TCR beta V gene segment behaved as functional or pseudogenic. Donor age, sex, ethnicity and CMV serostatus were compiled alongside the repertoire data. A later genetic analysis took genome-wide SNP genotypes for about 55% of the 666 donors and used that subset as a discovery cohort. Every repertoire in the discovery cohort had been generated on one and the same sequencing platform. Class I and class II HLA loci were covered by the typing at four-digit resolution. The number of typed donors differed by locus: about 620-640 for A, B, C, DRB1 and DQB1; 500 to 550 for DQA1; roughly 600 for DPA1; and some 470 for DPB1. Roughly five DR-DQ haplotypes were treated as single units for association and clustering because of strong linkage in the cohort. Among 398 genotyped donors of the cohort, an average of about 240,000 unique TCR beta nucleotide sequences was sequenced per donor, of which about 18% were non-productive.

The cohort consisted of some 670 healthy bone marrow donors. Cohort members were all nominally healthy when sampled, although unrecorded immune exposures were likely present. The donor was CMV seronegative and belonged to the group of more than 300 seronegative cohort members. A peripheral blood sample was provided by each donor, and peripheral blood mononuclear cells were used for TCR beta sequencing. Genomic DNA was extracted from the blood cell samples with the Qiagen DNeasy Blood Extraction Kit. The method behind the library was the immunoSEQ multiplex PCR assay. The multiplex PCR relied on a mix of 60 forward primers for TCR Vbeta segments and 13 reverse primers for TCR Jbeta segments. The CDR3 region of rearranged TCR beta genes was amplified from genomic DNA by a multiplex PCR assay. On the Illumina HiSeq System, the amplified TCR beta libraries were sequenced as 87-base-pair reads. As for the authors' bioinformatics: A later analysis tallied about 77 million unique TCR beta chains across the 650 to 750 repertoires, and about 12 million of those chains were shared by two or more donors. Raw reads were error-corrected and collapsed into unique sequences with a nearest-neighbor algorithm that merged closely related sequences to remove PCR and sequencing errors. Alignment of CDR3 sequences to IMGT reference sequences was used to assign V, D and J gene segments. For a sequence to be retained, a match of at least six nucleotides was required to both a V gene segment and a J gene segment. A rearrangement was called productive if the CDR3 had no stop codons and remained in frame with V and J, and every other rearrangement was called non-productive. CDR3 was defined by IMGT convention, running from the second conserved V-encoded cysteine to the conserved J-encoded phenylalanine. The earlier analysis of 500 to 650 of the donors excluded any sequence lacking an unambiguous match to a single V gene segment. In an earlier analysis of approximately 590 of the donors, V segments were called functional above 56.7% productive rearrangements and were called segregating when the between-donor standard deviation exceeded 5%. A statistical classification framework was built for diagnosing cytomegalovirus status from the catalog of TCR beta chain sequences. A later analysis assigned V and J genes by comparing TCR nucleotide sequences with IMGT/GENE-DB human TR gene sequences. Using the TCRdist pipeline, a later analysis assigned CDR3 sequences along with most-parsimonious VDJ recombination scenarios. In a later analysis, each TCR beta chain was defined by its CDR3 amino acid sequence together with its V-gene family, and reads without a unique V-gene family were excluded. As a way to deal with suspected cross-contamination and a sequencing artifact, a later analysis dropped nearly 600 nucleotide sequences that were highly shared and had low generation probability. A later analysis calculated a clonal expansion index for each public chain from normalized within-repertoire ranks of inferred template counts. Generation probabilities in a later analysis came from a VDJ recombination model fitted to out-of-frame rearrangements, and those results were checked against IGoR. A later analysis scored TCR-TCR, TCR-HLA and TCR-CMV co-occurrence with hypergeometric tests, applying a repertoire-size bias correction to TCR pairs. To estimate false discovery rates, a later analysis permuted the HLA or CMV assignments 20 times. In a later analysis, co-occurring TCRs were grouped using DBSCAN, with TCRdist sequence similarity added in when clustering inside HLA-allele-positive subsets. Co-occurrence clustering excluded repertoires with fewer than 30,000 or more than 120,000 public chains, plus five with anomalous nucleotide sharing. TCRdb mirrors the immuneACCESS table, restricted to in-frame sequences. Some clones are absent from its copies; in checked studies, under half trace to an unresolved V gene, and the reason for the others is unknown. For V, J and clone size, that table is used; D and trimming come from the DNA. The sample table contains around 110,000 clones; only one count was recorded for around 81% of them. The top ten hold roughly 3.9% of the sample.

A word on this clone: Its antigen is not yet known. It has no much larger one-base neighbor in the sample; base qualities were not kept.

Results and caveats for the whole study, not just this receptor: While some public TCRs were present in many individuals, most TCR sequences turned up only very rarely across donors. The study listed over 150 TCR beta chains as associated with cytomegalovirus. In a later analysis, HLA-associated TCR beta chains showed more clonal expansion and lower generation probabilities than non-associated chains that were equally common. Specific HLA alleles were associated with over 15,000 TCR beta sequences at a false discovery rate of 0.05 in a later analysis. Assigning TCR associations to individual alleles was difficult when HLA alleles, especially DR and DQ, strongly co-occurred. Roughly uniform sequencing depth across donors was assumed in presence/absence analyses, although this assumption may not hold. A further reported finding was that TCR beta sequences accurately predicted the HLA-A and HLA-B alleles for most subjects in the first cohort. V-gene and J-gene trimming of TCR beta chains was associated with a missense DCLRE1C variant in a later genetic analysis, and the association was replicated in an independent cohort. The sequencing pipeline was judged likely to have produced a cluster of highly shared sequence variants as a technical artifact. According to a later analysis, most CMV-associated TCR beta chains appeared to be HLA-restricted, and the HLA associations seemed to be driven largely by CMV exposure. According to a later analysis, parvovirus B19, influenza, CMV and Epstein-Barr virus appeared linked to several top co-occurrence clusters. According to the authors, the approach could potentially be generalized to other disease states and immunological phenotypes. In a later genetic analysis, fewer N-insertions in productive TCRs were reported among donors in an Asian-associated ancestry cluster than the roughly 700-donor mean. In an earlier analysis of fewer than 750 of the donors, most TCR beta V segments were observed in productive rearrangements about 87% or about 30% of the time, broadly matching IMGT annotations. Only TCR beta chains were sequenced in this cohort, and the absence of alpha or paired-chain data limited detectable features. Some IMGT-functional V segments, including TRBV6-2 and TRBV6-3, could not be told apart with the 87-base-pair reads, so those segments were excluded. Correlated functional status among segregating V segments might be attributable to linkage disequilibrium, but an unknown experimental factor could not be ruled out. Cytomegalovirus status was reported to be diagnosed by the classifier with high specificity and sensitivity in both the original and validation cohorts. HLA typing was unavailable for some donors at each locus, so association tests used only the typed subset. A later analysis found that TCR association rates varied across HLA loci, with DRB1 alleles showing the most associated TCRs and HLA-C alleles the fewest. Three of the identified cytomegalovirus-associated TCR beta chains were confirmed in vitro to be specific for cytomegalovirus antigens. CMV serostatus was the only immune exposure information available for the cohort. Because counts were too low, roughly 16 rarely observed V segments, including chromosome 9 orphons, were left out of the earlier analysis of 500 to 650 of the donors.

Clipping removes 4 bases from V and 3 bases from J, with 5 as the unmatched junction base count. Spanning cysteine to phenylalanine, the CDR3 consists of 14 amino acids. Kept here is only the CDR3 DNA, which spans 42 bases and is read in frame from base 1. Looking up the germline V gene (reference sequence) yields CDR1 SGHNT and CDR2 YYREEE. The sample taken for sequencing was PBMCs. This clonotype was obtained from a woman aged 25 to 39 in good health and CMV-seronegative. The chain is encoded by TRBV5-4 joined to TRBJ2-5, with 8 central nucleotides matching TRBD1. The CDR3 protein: CASSIDRGEETQYF. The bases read TGTGCCAGCAGCATCGACAGGGGAGAAGAGACCCAGTACTTC.